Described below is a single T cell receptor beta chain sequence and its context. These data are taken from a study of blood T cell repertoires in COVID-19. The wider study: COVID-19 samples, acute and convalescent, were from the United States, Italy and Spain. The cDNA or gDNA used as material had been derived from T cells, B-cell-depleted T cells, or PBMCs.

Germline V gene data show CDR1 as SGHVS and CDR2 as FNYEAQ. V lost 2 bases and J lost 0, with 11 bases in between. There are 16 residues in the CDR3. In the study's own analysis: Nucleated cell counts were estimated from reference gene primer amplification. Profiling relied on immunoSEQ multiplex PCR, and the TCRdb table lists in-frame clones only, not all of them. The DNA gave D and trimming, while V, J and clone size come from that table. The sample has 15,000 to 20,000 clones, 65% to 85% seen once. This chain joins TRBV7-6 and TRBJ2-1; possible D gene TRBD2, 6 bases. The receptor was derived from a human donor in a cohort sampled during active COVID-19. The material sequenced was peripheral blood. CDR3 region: CASSLILGSSYNEQFF. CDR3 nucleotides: TGTGCCAGCAGCTTAATACTCGGGAGCTCCTACAATGAGCAGTTCTTC.